The rows below give T cell receptor beta chains drawn from one sample of a study of Ad26.COV2.S vaccination and SARS-CoV-2 variants. Sequencing was performed with immunoSEQ multiplex PCR; in TCRdb, only in-frame clones are kept and a portion is missing. The sample shows some 240,000 clones, around 88% of them seen only once. Sequencing used peripheral blood, obtained in a trial of Ad26.COV2.S vaccine versus placebo. The receptors here all came from a person aged 18 to 59 who received the Ad26.COV2.S COVID-19 vaccine or a placebo. Both conserved end residues are trimmed from each CDR3.

V	J	CDR3
TRBV6-1	TRBJ1-6	ASSPMNNSPLH
TRBV6-2/TRBV6-3	TRBJ2-2	ASSYHRHVDTGELF
TRBV7-2	TRBJ2-5	ASSYRTPQETQY
TRBV27	TRBJ2-5	ASSPRIGRSETQY
TRBV9	TRBJ2-5	ASSVVGGREETQY
TRBV6-5	TRBJ2-1	ASSPNPLVNEQF
TRBV30	TRBJ1-5	AWSVPTGGYQPQH
TRBV5-1	TRBJ1-5	ASSLAAGQPQH
TRBV18	TRBJ1-5	ASSPQERGNNQPQH
TRBV4-3	TRBJ2-2	ASSQDASGGPTNTGELF
TRBV6-5	TRBJ1-6	ASSYDIGSPLH
TRBV6-4	TRBJ2-3	ASSEWAGADTQY
TRBV7-8	TRBJ2-3	ASVSSGWADTQY
TRBV27	TRBJ2-3	ASKIIAGGTDTQY
TRBV9	TRBJ2-7	ASSVTGSSYEQY
TRBV4-1	TRBJ1-4	ASSLGSGEKLF